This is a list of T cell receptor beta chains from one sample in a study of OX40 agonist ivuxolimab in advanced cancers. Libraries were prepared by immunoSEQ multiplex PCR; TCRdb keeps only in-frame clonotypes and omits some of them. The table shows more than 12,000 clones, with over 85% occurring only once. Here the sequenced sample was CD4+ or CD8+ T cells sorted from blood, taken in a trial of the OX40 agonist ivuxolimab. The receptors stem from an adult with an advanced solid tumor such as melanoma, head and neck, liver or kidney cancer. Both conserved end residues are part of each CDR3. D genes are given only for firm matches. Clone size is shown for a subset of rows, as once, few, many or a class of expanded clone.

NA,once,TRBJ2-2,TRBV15,TGTGCCACCAGCAGAGTCGGGGGACAGCACACCGGGGAGCTGTTTTTT,CATSRVGGQHTGELFF
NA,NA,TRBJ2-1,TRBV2,TGTGCCAGCAGGAGAGGGCCCTTCGTAGACTACAATGAGCAGTTCTTC,CASRRGPFVDYNEQFF
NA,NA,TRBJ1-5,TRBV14,TGTGCCAGCATCCCCCTGGGACATAGCAATCAGCCCCAGCATTTT,CASIPLGHSNQPQHF
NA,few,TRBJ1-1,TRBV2,TGTGCCAGCAGGGCTGAAGCTTTCTTT,CASRAEAFF
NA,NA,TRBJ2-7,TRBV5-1,TGCGCCAGCAGCTTGAGTACAGCAACCTACTACGAGCAGTACTTC,CASSLSTATYYEQYF
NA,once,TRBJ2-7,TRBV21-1,TGTGCCAGCAGCGCTTCGACCACAGGGCAGCAGGGCGAGCAGTACTTC,CASSASTTGQQGEQYF
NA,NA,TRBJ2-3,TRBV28,TGTGCCAGCAGTTTCACAGTTACAGATACGCAGTATTTT,CASSFTVTDTQYF
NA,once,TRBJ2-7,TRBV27,TGTGCCAGCAGTTTGGGCTCCGAGCAGTACTTC,CASSLGSEQYF
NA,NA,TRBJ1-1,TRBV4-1,TGCGCCAGCAGCCAAGGCGGGGGGAACACTGAAGCTTTCTTT,CASSQGGGNTEAFF
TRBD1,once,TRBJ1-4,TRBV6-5,TGTGCCACAATCTACAGGGGGCAGGAAAAACTGTTTTTT,CATIYRGQEKLFF
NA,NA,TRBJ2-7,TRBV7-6,TGTGCCAGCAGCTCCGAAGGCGAGCAGTACTTC,CASSSEGEQYF
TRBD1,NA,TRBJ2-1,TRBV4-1,TGCGCCAGCAGCCAAGAGTCGGGGACAGGGTCATTCAATGAGCAGTTCTTC,CASSQESGTGSFNEQFF
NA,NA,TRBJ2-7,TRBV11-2,TGTGCCAGCAGCTTGCAGGAGGGTCGCTACGAGCAGTACTTC,CASSLQEGRYEQYF
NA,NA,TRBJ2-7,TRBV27,TGTGCCAGCAGTTTCCAAGTCTCCTACGAGCAGTACTTC,CASSFQVSYEQYF
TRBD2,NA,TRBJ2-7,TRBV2,TGTGCCAGCGACCTAGCGGGGACACGGCGGTCCTACGAGCAGTACTTC,CASDLAGTRRSYEQYF
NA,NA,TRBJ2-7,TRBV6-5,TGTGCCAGCAGTTACTCCCCCGGGGGCGCTTACGAGCAGTACTTC,CASSYSPGGAYEQYF
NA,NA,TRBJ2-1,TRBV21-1,TGTGCCAGCAGCACTACTAGCGGGGGGTACAATGAGCAGTTCTTC,CASSTTSGGYNEQFF
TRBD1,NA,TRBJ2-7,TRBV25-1,TGTGCCAGCAGTGAATCAAGGGACAGCTCCTACGAGCAGTACTTC,CASSESRDSSYEQYF
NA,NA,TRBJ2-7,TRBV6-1,TGTGCCAGCAGTGAAGGGCCCGGGGACCGTTCCTACGAGCAGTACTTC,CASSEGPGDRSYEQYF
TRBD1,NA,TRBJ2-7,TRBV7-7,TGTGCCAGCAGCCCCGGGACAGGGGGCAACGAGCAGTACTTC,CASSPGTGGNEQYF
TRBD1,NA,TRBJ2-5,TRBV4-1,TGCGCCAGCAGCCAAGCGGGGACAGGGGAAGAGACCCAGTACTTC,CASSQAGTGEETQYF
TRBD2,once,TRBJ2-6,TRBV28,TGTGCCAGCAGTTCCCGTACCCTAGCGGGGGGGACCCAGGGCGTTGGGGCCAACGTCCTGACTTTC,CASSSRTLAGGTQGVGANVLTF
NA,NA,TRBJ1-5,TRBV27,TGTGCCAGCAGTTTCCCCAATCAGCCCCAGCATTTT,CASSFPNQPQHF
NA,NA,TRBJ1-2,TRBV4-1,TGCGCCAGCAGCCAAGAAGGTTTAGGCCGGACAGTCTATGGCTACACCTTC,CASSQEGLGRTVYGYTF
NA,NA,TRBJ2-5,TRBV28,TGTGCCAGCAGTTTAGGGGGGGGCCCTCAAGAGACCCAGTACTTC,CASSLGGGPQETQYF
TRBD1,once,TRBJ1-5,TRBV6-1,TGTGCCAGCAGTGAAGACAGGGGGTGGCAGCCCCAGCATTTT,CASSEDRGWQPQHF
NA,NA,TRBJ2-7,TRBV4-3,TGCGCCAGCAGCCAGTCCAGGAATCCCATCTACGAGCAGTACTTC,CASSQSRNPIYEQYF
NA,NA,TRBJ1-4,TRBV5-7,TGTGCCAGCATGAACGTGTGTCTCCTAGTCGACAATGAAAAACTGTTTTTT,CASMNVCLLVDNEKLFF
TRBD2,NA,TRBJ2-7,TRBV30,TGTGCCTGGGAAGCGGGGGACGAGCAGTACTTC,CAWEAGDEQYF
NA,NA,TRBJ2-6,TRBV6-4,TGTGCCAGCAGTGACTCGAGGGTCGGGGCCAACGTCCTGACTTTC,CASSDSRVGANVLTF
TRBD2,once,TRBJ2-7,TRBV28,TGTGCCAGCAGCAGACTAGCGGGGAGCTACGAGCAGTACTTC,CASSRLAGSYEQYF
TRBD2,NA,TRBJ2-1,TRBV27,TGTGCCAGCAGTTTAGCGGGGGGCCCTTACAATGAGCAGTTCTTC,CASSLAGGPYNEQFF
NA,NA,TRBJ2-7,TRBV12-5,TGTGCTAGTGGTTATGACAGACAATACGAGCAGTACTTC,CASGYDRQYEQYF
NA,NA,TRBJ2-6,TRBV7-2,TGTGCCAGCAGCTTGAGGCAACCTCCTGTTGTCCTGACTTTC,CASSLRQPPVVLTF
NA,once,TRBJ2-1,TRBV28,TGTGCCAGCAGTTGGGCAGGGGTCTCCTACAATGAGCAGTTCTTC,CASSWAGVSYNEQFF
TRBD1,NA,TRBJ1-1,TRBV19,TGTGCCAGTACCCTGACAGGGAAGGGCGGCACTGAAGCTTTCTTT,CASTLTGKGGTEAFF
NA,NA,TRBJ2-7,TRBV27,TGTGCCAGCAGTTTACGAACGGGGAGTCCCTACGAGCAGTACTTC,CASSLRTGSPYEQYF
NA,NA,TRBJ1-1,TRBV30,TGTGCCTGGAGTGACCCCTTGGGAGGGAGGGCTGAAGCTTTCTTT,CAWSDPLGGRAEAFF
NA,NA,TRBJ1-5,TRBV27,TGTGCCAGCAGTATGACAGCATATCAGCCCCAGCATTTT,CASSMTAYQPQHF
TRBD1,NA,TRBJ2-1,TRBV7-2,TGTGCCAGCAGTTACGACAGGGGCCATGAGCAGTTCTTC,CASSYDRGHEQFF
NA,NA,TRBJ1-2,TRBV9,TGTGCCAGCAGGGGAGGGGACTATGGCTACACCTTC,CASRGGDYGYTF
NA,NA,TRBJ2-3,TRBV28,TGTGCCAGCAGTTTAGTGGCAGATACGCAGTATTTT,CASSLVADTQYF
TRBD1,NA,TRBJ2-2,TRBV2,TGTGCCAGCCTCGACAGGGGTTGGGCCGGGGAGCTGTTTTTT,CASLDRGWAGELFF
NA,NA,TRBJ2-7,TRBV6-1,TGTGCCAGCAGAGAAGATTACGAGCAGTACTTC,CASREDYEQYF
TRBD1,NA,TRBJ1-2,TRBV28,TGTGCCAGCAGTTCGGACAGGGGAGGTTATGGCTACACCTTC,CASSSDRGGYGYTF
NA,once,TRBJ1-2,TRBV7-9,TGTGCCAGCAGCTTAGACAGTTACGGCTACACCTTC,CASSLDSYGYTF
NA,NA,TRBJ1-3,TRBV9,TGTGCCAGCAGCGTCGGAGGGATTGATGGAAACACCATATATTTT,CASSVGGIDGNTIYF
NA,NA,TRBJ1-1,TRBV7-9,TGTGCCAGCAGCGAAAGGTTGAACACTGAAGCTTTCTTT,CASSERLNTEAFF
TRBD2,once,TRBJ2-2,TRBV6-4,TGTGCCAGCAGTGCCTCCGAGATAGCGGGGACCGGGGAGCTGTTTTTT,CASSASEIAGTGELFF
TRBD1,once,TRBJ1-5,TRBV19,TGTGCCAGCCTCCCGGGACAGCTCTACGATAGGAATCAGCCCCAGCATTTT,CASLPGQLYDRNQPQHF
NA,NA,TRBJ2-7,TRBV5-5,TGTGCCAGCAGCTTAGGTAGCGGAGTATACGAGCAGTACTTC,CASSLGSGVYEQYF